The subject of this entry is one T cell receptor (beta chain). Its antigen is unknown. V shed 4 bases and J 9 bases; nucleotides not matched to a gene: 6. Germline-derived CDR1 and CDR2 are SGHNT and YENEEA. The CDR3 sequence is 15 residues long. This PCR relied on a set of 60 Vbeta primers and 13 Jbeta primers. TCRdb's table, derived via immunoSEQ multiplex PCR, lists solely in-frame clones and lacks some. The sample includes about 140,000 clones. This sample was taken from a study of cytomegalovirus exposure and HLA in healthy donors. Whole-study findings and limits: The classifier was said to identify cytomegalovirus status with high specificity and sensitivity. A later analysis found most CMV-associated TCR beta chains apparently HLA-restricted. Researchers reported in a later analysis that common viral pathogens appeared linked to several top clusters.

This clonotype was obtained from a woman under 30 in good health and CMV-seronegative. The sample was PBMCs. This chain links TRBV11-3 with TRBJ2-3, with 14 bases that match TRBD2. Here the CDR3 DNA reads TGTGCCAGCAGCTCAAGACTAGCGGGAGGGCCGACGCAGTATTTT. Protein product: CASSSRLAGGPTQYF.